This TCR beta chain emerged from a study of regulatory T cells in long-lasting Graves disease. The germline gives CDR1 SGHKS, CDR2 YYEKEE (reference sequence). The CDR3 has 14 amino acids. J lost 5 bases, V lost 5 bases, and 9 bases had no gene match. This clonotype was counted at least ten times. Its target is not known. The study, taken as a whole, reports: Persistent patients had a count of shared public clonotypes (around 2,500) that exceeded that of new patients (almost 1,000). Lower TCR diversity was seen in persistent Graves' patients than in newly diagnosed ones.

Time point noted: newly diagnosed GD, antithyroid drugs for less than 3 months. Following extraction of RNA from PBMCs, that RNA was used to make the TCR library. The patients included were those that came from an endocrinology department in Xi'an, China. In building TCR beta libraries, iRepertoire HTBI primers were used together with Arm-PCR of CDR3 regions. TCRdb itself ran the multiplex PCR reads through MiXCR, one entry per CDR3 protein. In the table there are over 200,000 distinct CDR3 sequences, approximately 20% of which are singletons. Sequenced here: peripheral blood mononuclear cells (PBMCs), sampled at new diagnosis, from a patient treated with antithyroid drugs. The sequence came from a female donor with Graves disease. V and J are TRBV5-5 and TRBJ2-7; TRBD2 aligns across 8 bases. CDR3: CASSPGTSVDEQYF. The DNA for the CDR3 is TGTGCCAGCAGTCCCGGGACTAGTGTAGACGAGCAGTACTTC. The variable domain in full, completed from reference TRBV5-5 and TRBJ2-7, reads DAGVTQSPTHLIKTRGQQVTLRCSPISGHKSVSWYQQVLGQGPQFIFQYYEKEERGRGNFPDRFSARQFPNYSSELNVNALLLGDSALYLCASSPGTSVDEQYFGPGTRLTVT.